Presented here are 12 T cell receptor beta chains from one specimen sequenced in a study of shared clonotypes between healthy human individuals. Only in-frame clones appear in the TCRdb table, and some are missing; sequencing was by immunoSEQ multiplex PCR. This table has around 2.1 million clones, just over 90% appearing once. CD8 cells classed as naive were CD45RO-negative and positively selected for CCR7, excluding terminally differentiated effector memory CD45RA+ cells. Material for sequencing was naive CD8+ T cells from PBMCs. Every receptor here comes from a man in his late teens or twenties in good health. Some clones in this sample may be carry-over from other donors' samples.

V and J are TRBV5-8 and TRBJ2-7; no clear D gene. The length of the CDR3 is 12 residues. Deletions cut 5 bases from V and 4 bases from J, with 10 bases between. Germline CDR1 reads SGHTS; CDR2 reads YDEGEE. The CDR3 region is CASRPPQYEQYF. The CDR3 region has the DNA TGTGCCAGCAGGCCCCCACAGTACGAGCAGTACTTC.

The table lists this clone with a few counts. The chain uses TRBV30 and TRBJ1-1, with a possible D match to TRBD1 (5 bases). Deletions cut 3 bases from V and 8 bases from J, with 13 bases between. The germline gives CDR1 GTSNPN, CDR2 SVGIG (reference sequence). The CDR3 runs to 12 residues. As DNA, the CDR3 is TGTGCCTGGAGGACGTTGGGGACCGAAGCTTTCTTT. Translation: CAWRTLGTEAFF. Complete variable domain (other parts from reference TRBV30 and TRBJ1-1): SQTIHQWPATLVQPVGSPLSLECTVEGTSNPNLYWYRQAAGRGLQLLFYSVGIGQISSEVPQNLSASRPQDRQFILSSKKLLLSDSGFYLCAWRTLGTEAFFGQGTRLTVV.

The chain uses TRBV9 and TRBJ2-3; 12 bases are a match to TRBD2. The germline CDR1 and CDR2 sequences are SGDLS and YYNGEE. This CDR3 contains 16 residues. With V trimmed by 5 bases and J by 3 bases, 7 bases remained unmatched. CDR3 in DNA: TGTGCCAGCAGTGAAACTAGCGGGAGGACGACAGATACGCAGTATTTT. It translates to CASSETSGRTTDTQYF.

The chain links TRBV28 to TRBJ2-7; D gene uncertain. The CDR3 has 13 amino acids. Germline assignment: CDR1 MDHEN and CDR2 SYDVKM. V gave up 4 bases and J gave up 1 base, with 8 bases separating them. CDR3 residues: CASSWTPSYEQYF. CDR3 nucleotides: TGTGCCAGCAGTTGGACCCCATCCTACGAGCAGTACTTC. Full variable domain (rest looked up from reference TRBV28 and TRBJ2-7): DVKVTQSSRYLVKRTGEKVFLECVQDMDHENMFWYRQDPGLGLRLIYFSYDVKMKEKGDIPEGYSVSREKKERFSLILESASTNQTSMYLCASSWTPSYEQYFGPGTRLTVT.

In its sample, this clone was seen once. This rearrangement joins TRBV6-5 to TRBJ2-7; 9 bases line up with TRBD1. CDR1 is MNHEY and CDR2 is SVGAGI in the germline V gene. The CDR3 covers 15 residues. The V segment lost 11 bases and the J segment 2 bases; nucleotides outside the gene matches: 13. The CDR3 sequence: CAAAHGTGLTYEQYF. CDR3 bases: TGTGCCGCCGCCCACGGGACAGGGTTAACCTACGAGCAGTACTTC.

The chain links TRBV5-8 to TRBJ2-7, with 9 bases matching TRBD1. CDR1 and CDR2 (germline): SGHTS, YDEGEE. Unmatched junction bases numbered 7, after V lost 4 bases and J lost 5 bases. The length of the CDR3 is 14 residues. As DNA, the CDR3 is TGTGCCAGCAGCACGGGACAGGGTGTCGACGAGCAGTACTTC. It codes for CASSTGQGVDEQYF.

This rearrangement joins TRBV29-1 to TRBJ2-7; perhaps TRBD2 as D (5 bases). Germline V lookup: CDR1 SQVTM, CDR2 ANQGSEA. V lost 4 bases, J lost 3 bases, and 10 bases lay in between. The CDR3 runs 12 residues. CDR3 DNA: TGCAGCGTTGTGGACGGACTCTACGAGCAGTACTTC. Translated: CSVVDGLYEQYF.

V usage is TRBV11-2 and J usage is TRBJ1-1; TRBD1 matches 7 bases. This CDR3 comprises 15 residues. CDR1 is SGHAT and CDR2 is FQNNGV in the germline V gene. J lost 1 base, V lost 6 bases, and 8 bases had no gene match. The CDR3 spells CASRGRTGENTEAFF. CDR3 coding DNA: TGTGCCAGCAGGGGCCGGACAGGCGAGAACACTGAAGCTTTCTTT.

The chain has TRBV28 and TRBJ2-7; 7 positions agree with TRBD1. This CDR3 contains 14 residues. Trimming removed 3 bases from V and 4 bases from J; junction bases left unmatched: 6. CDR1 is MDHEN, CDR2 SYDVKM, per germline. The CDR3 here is CASSFDRASYEQYF. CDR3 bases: TGTGCCAGCAGTTTCGACAGGGCCAGTTACGAGCAGTACTTC.

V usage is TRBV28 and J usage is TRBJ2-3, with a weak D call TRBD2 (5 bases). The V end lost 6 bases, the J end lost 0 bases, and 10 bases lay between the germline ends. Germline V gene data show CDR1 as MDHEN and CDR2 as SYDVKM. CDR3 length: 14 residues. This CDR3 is CASSPDLSTDTQYF. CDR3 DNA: TGTGCCAGCAGCCCGGACTTAAGCACAGATACGCAGTATTTT.

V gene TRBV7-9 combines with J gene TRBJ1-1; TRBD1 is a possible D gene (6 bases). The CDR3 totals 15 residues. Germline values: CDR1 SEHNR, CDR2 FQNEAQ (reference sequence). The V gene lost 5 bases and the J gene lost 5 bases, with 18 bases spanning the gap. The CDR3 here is CASSPPLQGRTEAFF. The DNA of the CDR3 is TGTGCCAGCAGCCCCCCACTACAGGGTCGGACTGAAGCTTTCTTT.

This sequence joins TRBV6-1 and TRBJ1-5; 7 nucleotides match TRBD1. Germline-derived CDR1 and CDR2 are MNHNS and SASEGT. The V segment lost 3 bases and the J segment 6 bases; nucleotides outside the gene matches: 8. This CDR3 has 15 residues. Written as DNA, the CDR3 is TGTGCCAGCAGTGAGGACAGGTTTCTTCTTCAGCCCCAGCATTTT. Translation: CASSEDRFLLQPQHF.